A selection of T cell receptor beta chains follows, all from one sample in a study of blood T cell repertoires in COVID-19. The method was immunoSEQ multiplex PCR; TCRdb's version includes in-frame clones alone and lacks a portion of them. The repertoire holds a few hundred thousand clones, with more than 70% as singletons. Sequenced material: PBMCs or T cells enriched from blood (not recorded which). The receptor set was obtained from a man in his forties in a cohort exposed to, infected with or recovered from COVID-19 (not recorded which). Each CDR3 is given with its conserved first and last residue. D genes are given only for firm matches. The size entry is marked missing in some rows and otherwise reads once, few, many or a size class.

d_call | clone_size | j_call | v_call | cdr3_aa | cdr3_nt
TRBD2 | once | TRBJ2-3 | TRBV2 | CASGAGVADTQYF | TGTGCCAGCGGAGCGGGAGTGGCAGATACGCAGTATTTT
. | . | TRBJ1-2 | TRBV2 | CASRPGQSYGYTF | TGTGCCAGCAGGCCCGGACAGAGCTATGGCTACACCTTC
TRBD1 | . | TRBJ2-7 | TRBV19 | CASSHLPGQESYEQYF | TGTGCCAGTAGTCACCTTCCGGGACAGGAGTCCTACGAGCAGTACTTC
TRBD1 | . | TRBJ2-2 | TRBV7-8 | CASNQDRGGSGELFF | TGTGCCAGCAACCAGGACAGGGGTGGGTCCGGGGAGCTGTTTTTT
. | . | TRBJ1-4 | TRBV9 | CASSVAGEKLFF | TGTGCCAGCAGCGTGGCAGGGGAAAAACTGTTTTTT
TRBD2 | . | TRBJ2-1 | TRBV27 | CASSLSGRGYNEQFF | TGTGCCAGCAGCCTTAGCGGGAGAGGGTACAATGAGCAGTTCTTC
TRBD2 | . | TRBJ2-1 | TRBV24-1 | CATSDTQAGARYNEQFF | TGTGCCACCAGTGATACACAAGCGGGAGCCCGATACAATGAGCAGTTCTTC
TRBD2 | . | TRBJ2-3 | TRBV9 | CASSVAREGPTDTQYF | TGTGCCAGCAGCGTAGCCCGGGAGGGCCCAACAGATACGCAGTATTTT
. | once | TRBJ1-2 | TRBV28 | CASSYNRVGYTF | TGTGCCAGCAGTTACAACAGGGTTGGCTACACCTTC
TRBD1 | . | TRBJ1-2 | TRBV28 | CASLEEGAGGYTF | TGTGCCTCGCTGGAGGAGGGGGCGGGTGGCTACACCTTC
. | . | TRBJ2-7 | TRBV6-5 | CASSYSASLSYEQYF | TGTGCCAGCAGTTACTCGGCTAGCCTGAGTTACGAGCAGTACTTC
. | . | TRBJ2-1 | TRBV30 | CAWSPLPYNEQFF | TGTGCCTGGAGTCCCCTTCCCTACAATGAGCAGTTCTTC
TRBD2 | . | TRBJ2-1 | TRBV24-1 | CATSDLWEGNEQFF | TGTGCCACCAGTGATTTGTGGGAGGGCAATGAGCAGTTCTTC
. | . | TRBJ2-1 | TRBV27 | CASGLAGGAGINEQFF | TGTGCCAGCGGTCTCGCAGGAGGCGCGGGGATAAATGAGCAGTTCTTC
TRBD1 | once | TRBJ2-4 | TRBV5-6 | CASSFFSPRDRLAKNIQYF | TGTGCCAGCAGCTTCTTTTCTCCTCGGGACAGATTAGCCAAAAACATTCAGTACTTC
. | . | TRBJ2-3 | TRBV11-2 | CASSLGVLGASTDTQYF | TGTGCCAGCAGCTTAGGGGTGTTGGGGGCTAGCACAGATACGCAGTATTTT
TRBD1 | few | TRBJ2-3 | TRBV5-1 | CASSLGQGFTDTQYF | TGCGCCAGCAGCTTAGGACAGGGGTTTACAGATACGCAGTATTTT
. | once | TRBJ1-5 | TRBV6-6 | CASSPLAVGLGNQPQHF | TGTGCCAGCAGTCCCCTCGCGGTAGGCCTCGGGAATCAGCCCCAGCATTTT
TRBD1 | . | TRBJ1-2 | TRBV19 | CASRGQVNYGYTF | TGTGCCAGTAGAGGACAGGTGAACTATGGCTACACCTTC
. | . | TRBJ2-1 | TRBV21-1 | CASSKGGRASYEQFF | TGTGCCAGCAGCAAAGGCGGGAGGGCCAGTTATGAGCAGTTCTTC
. | once | TRBJ1-1 | TRBV30 | CAWSAGYLPNTEAFF | TGTGCCTGGAGTGCAGGGTACTTACCGAACACTGAAGCTTTCTTT
. | . | TRBJ2-7 | TRBV6-6 | CASANPLGSYEQYF | TGTGCCAGCGCCAATCCTCTAGGTTCCTACGAGCAGTACTTC
. | . | TRBJ2-7 | TRBV11-2 | CASSRDTIYGQYF | TGTGCCAGCAGCAGGGACACCATTTACGGTCAGTACTTC
. | . | TRBJ2-7 | TRBV11-1 | CASSVGQFYEQYF | TGTGCCAGCAGCGTTGGACAGTTCTACGAGCAGTACTTC
. | . | TRBJ1-2 | TRBV23-1 | CASGPLDNKMSNYGYTF | TGCGCCAGCGGACCATTGGACAACAAAATGTCTAACTATGGCTACACCTTC
. | . | TRBJ2-1 | TRBV7-9 | CASSLAGWVGNEQFF | TGTGCCAGCAGCTTAGCGGGCTGGGTGGGCAATGAGCAGTTCTTC
. | once | TRBJ2-2 | TRBV9 | CASSFPIGHRPNTGELFF | TGTGCCAGCAGCTTCCCAATCGGACACCGACCGAACACCGGGGAGCTGTTTTTT
TRBD1 | . | TRBJ1-5 | TRBV14 | CASSRGDRGNNQPQHF | TGTGCCAGCAGCCGAGGGGACAGGGGGAACAATCAGCCCCAGCATTTT
TRBD1 | few | TRBJ2-5 | TRBV5-4 | CASSPTGWGETQYF | TGTGCCAGCAGCCCGACAGGGTGGGGAGAGACCCAGTACTTC
. | . | TRBJ2-2 | TRBV5-5 | CASSARVGKNTGELFF | TGTGCCAGCAGCGCCAGGGTTGGCAAGAACACCGGGGAGCTGTTTTTT
. | . | TRBJ2-5 | TRBV6-5 | CAVRTGLKETQYF | TGTGCCGTACGCACCGGACTTAAAGAGACCCAGTACTTC
. | . | TRBJ2-7 | TRBV6-1 | CASSGRRNRGGYEQYF | TGTGCCAGCAGTGGACGACGAAACAGGGGAGGCTACGAGCAGTACTTC
TRBD1 | . | TRBJ1-4 | TRBV5-1 | CASSFGQASNEKLFF | TGCGCCAGCAGCTTCGGACAGGCATCTAATGAAAAACTGTTTTTT
. | few | TRBJ1-5 | TRBV19 | CASSSRGIYQPQHF | TGTGCCAGTAGTTCCAGGGGTATATATCAGCCCCAGCATTTT
. | few | TRBJ2-3 | TRBV5-4 | CASSLSESTDTQYF | TGTGCCAGCAGCTTGTCGGAGAGCACAGATACGCAGTATTTT
TRBD2 | once | TRBJ2-7 | TRBV5-4 | CASSPGLAVAYEQYF | TGTGCCAGCAGCCCGGGACTAGCGGTCGCCTACGAGCAGTACTTC
TRBD1 | . | TRBJ2-7 | TRBV7-6 | CASSFSRTGDPYEQYF | TGTGCCAGCAGCTTTTCCAGGACAGGGGATCCCTACGAGCAGTACTTC
TRBD2 | . | TRBJ2-7 | TRBV7-2 | CASSSGGGRRDEQYF | TGTGCCAGCAGCTCCGGGGGCGGGAGGAGGGACGAACAGTACTTC
TRBD2 | once | TRBJ2-7 | TRBV5-1 | CASSRLAGYEQYF | TGCGCCAGCAGCCGACTAGCGGGATACGAGCAGTACTTC
. | once | TRBJ2-7 | TRBV6-6 | CASTSGVSYEQYF | TGTGCCAGCACGAGTGGAGTATCCTACGAGCAGTACTTC